The 15 T cell receptor beta chains reported below all come from one sample, sequenced in a study of T cells after yellow fever vaccination. TCRdb fed the 5' RACE reads into MiXCR, producing one record per CDR3 protein. The table shows roughly 65,000 distinct CDR3 sequences, with approximately 5% occurring only once. This specimen consisted of CD4+ T cells sorted from PBMCs, obtained about 2 weeks after the first yellow fever vaccination. These receptors originate from a man aged 18 to 30 who received the YFV17D yellow fever vaccine.

This clonotype was counted ten times or more. The V call is TRBV12-3 or TRBV12-4, the J call TRBJ2-3; no clear D. CDR3 size: 14 residues. V was cut by 4 bases and J by 6 bases, with 14 bases left in between. CDR3 region: CASSYDYWVDTQYF. The CDR3 DNA follows: TGTGCCAGCAGTTATGATTACTGGGTTGATACGCAGTATTTT.

This clonotype was detected only a few times. The chain is built from TRBV20-1 and TRBJ1-6; D may be TRBD1 (5 bases). V lost 5 bases to trimming and J lost 8 bases, with 19 bases between them. The germline gives CDR1 DFQATT, CDR2 SNEGSKA (reference sequence). The CDR3 is 15 amino acids. The DNA of the CDR3 is TGCAGTGCTGCAGCCGGGACGGCAGGCGATTCACCCCTCCACTTT. Protein: CSAAAGTAGDSPLHF.

This clonotype showed up many times. The chain combines TRBV20-1 with TRBJ1-1; the D is unclear. Looked up from germline, CDR1 is DFQATT and CDR2 is SNEGSKA (reference sequence). Trimming left V 3 bases short and J 11 bases short, with 13 bases between. CDR3 length equals 11 residues. CDR3 DNA sequence: TGCAGTGCTAGCCCTGACAAGGCGGCTTTCTTT. Its translation is CSASPDKAAFF.

This clonotype has a count of ten or more. CDR3 protein: CASSEGYEQYF. The CDR3, as DNA: TGCGCCAGCTCGGAAGGCTACGAGCAGTACTTC. The V and J genes are TRBV5-1 and TRBJ2-7; no clear D. Trimming took off 7 bases at V and 3 bases at J, with 8 bases between the two ends. Germline CDR1 reads SGHRS; CDR2 reads YFSETQ. The CDR3 covers 11 residues.

In this sample, this clonotype turned up many times. This rearrangement joins TRBV24-1 to TRBJ2-6; possibly TRBD2 for D (5 bases). Trimming removed 9 bases at V and 0 bases at J, with 14 bases between. The CDR3 covers 16 residues. Germline CDR1 is KGHDR and CDR2 is SFDVKD. The CDR3: CATARRQTSGANVLTF. CDR3 bases: TGTGCCACCGCCAGGAGGCAAACCTCTGGGGCCAACGTCCTGACTTTC.

This clonotype was counted a few times. This chain uses TRBV6-5 with TRBJ2-3; D is unresolved. From germline, CDR1 is MNHEY and CDR2 SVGAGI. Trimming took 5 bases from V and 4 from J, leaving 7 bases between them. The CDR3 covers 12 residues. DNA of the CDR3: TGTGCCAGCAGTCCTAATTCAGATACGCAGTATTTT. It translates to CASSPNSDTQYF.

This clonotype has at least ten counts. The genes are TRBV5-1 and TRBJ1-2; a possible D gene is TRBD1 (6 bases). V lost 2 bases, J lost 8 bases, and 10 bases lay in between. The CDR3 spans 12 residues. Germline CDR1 is SGHRS and CDR2 is YFSETQ. CDR3 in DNA: TGCGCCAGCAGCTTTGACAGGAGGGGCTACACCTTC. Amino acids: CASSFDRRGYTF. Together with reference TRBV5-1 and TRBJ1-2, the CDR3 gives the full variable domain: KAGVTQTPRYLIKTRGQQVTLSCSPISGHRSVSWYQQTPGQGLQFLFEYFSETQRNKGNFPGRFSGRQFSNSRSEMNVSTLELGDSALYLCASSFDRRGYTFGSGTRLTVV.

This clonotype appeared many times. The V call is TRBV14, the J call TRBJ2-3; possible D gene TRBD1, 5 bases. Trimming stripped 0 bases from V and 8 bases from J, with 6 bases between. Germline CDR1 reads SGHDN; CDR2 reads FVKESK. The length of the CDR3 is 12 residues. CDR3 residues: CASSQDRATQYF. The DNA for the CDR3 is TGTGCCAGCAGCCAAGACAGGGCTACGCAGTATTTT.

This clonotype was seen only a few times. The chain has TRBV5-1 and TRBJ2-1; tentative D call: TRBD2 (7 bases). This CDR3 region has 16 residues. Trimming pared 0 bases from V and 8 bases from J, leaving 18 bases between. Per germline, CDR1 SGHRS and CDR2 YFSETQ. Written as DNA, the CDR3 is TGCGCCAGCAGCTTGGTAGTGGGGGGGGCCGGCTATGAGCAGTTCTTC. This sequence encodes CASSLVVGGAGYEQFF.

This clonotype showed up many times. The CDR3, as DNA: TGTGCCAGCAGTCCGGCGGGACCCTCCTACGAGCAGTACTTC. Encoded protein: CASSPAGPSYEQYF. The chain carries TRBV5-4 and TRBJ2-7, with a possible D match to TRBD2 (6 bases). The CDR3 sequence is 14 residues long. Germline-derived CDR1 and CDR2 are SGHNT and YYREEE (reference sequence). V was cut by 5 bases and J by 0 bases, with 12 bases left in between.

With regard to this clonotype: A clone one base away is much larger, so this may be a read error. The chain links TRBV7-2 to TRBJ2-2, with D possibly being TRBD1 (5 bases). The germline V and J ends were trimmed by 6 bases and 9 bases, with 14 bases remaining between them. CDR1 and CDR2 (germline): SGHTA, FQGNSA. The CDR3 has 13 amino acids. The CDR3 nucleotides read TGTGCCAGCAGGAGGAAGGGGCTGTGGGAGCTGTTTTTT. Translating it yields CASRRKGLWELFF. The full variable domain, in which reference TRBV7-2 and TRBJ2-2 provide the parts outside the CDR3, is GAGVSQSPSNKVTEKGKDVELRCDPISGHTALYWYRQSLGQGLEFLIYFQGNSAPDKSGLPSDRFSAERTGGSVSTLTIQRTQQEDSAVYLCASRRKGLWELFFGEGSRLTVL.

This clonotype was detected ten times or more. The chain combines TRBV12-3 or TRBV12-4 with TRBJ1-1; D unclear. V lost 8 bases to trimming and J lost 2 bases, with 6 bases between them. There are 11 residues in the CDR3. CDR3 protein: CASAGNTEAFF. The CDR3, as DNA: TGTGCCAGCGCGGGCAACACTGAAGCTTTCTTT.

This clonotype was found many times. This chain joins TRBV5-1 and TRBJ1-1; unclear D gene. Trimming removed 4 bases from V and 3 bases from J, with 16 bases in between. The CDR3 covers 15 residues. Germline CDR1 is SGHRS and CDR2 is YFSETQ. DNA of the CDR3: TGCGCCAGCAGCCCTTGGGGAGGGAGTGACACTGAAGCTTTCTTT. It yields the protein CASSPWGGSDTEAFF.

This clonotype was detected many times. The V gene is TRBV12-3 or TRBV12-4, the J gene TRBJ2-5; 9 bases are a match to TRBD2. V shed 3 bases, J shed 3 bases, and the junction held 2 bases outside the gene matches. This CDR3 region has 14 residues. The CDR3 DNA sequence: TGTGCCAGCAGTTTCCGCGGGGGGGAAGAGACCCAGTACTTC. Its protein product is CASSFRGGEETQYF.

Comments on this clonotype: Being one base from a much bigger clone, this may be a read error. V usage is TRBV4-1 and J usage is TRBJ2-3, with D perhaps matching TRBD2 (5 bases). Germline V gene lookup returns CDR1 MGHRA and CDR2 YSYEKL. The CDR3 is 15 residues long. The germline V and J ends were trimmed by 4 bases and 2 bases, with 13 bases remaining between them. The CDR3 DNA is TGCGCCAGCAGCCGGGTGGGAGCCATCACAGATACGCAGTATTTT. It translates to CASSRVGAITDTQYF.